This T cell receptor beta chain derives from a study of blood T cell repertoires in COVID-19. The CDR3 loop spans 14 amino acids. V gave up 1 base and J gave up 5 bases, with 10 bases separating them. Germline CDR1 and CDR2: SGHRS and YFSETQ. This clone showed up just once. In the source study's methods: For nucleated cells, counts were estimated from reference gene primer amplification. The assay was immunoSEQ multiplex PCR, and TCRdb's table has in-frame clones only and misses some. V, J and clone size derive from that table, while D and trimming were established from the DNA sequence. Of approximately 190,000 clones listed, approximately 91% are singletons.

What was sequenced was peripheral blood. V is TRBV5-1 and J is TRBJ2-1; D call uncertain. The source is a woman aged 40 to 49 who had recovered from COVID-19. The CDR3 sequence is CASSLTASDNEQFF. CDR3 DNA: TGCGCCAGCAGCTTGACGGCTAGTGACAATGAGCAGTTCTTC.